This TCR beta chain comes out of a study of blood T cell repertoires in COVID-19. Enrollment of patients from Seattle took place during active infection, with longitudinal follow-up. Libraries were prepared by immunoSEQ multiplex PCR; TCRdb keeps only in-frame clonotypes and omits some of them. The table records tens of thousands of clones, 81% of them present only once. The sample comprised peripheral blood. The sequence was collected from a man aged 70 or older with COVID-19, enrolled during active disease.

The CDR3 reads CASSDRDRGNSPLHF. The CDR3 DNA is TGTGCCAGCAGTGATAGGGACAGGGGGAATTCACCCCTCCACTTT. The chain carries TRBV28 and TRBJ1-6; 11 bases align to TRBD1. This CDR3 has 15 amino acids. J was trimmed by 7 bases and V by 5 bases; bases with no gene match: 4. In germline, CDR1 is MDHEN, CDR2 SYDVKM.